This is a list of T cell receptor beta chains from one sample in a study of T cell repertoires in aging, cancer and after chemotherapy. TCRdb itself ran the multiplex PCR reads through MiXCR, one entry per CDR3 protein. The repertoire consists of a few hundred distinct CDR3 sequences, with about 21% occurring once and the leading ten covering over 65%. The sequencing sample was made of blood. Receptors were obtained from a human donor with a blood cancer. Each CDR3 is given with its conserved first and last residue. Fields, in order: V gene, D gene, clone size, J gene, CDR3 DNA, CDR3 protein. The D gene is left open where the match is weak. Size is omitted from some rows. Given values are once, few, many or a class for expanded clones.

>TRBV6-5|TRBD2|medium-sized|TRBJ2-1
TGTGCCAGCAGTTACCCTGGCGGGAGGATGGGCAAGGGGTTCTCCTACAATGAGCAGTTCTTC
CASSYPGGRMGKGFSYNEQFF
>TRBV6-2/TRBV6-3|.|few|TRBJ2-1
TGTGCCAGCAGTTACGAGGCGGGTACCTACAATGAGCAGTTCTTC
CASSYEAGTYNEQFF
>TRBV6-1|TRBD2|medium-sized|TRBJ2-7
TGTGTCAGCGAGTGGACTAGCGGGACGGGCGAGCAGTACTTC
CVSEWTSGTGEQYF
>TRBV30|.|medium-sized|TRBJ1-3
TGTGCCTGGAGTACCAGCGACAGGCTGGGAAACACCATATATTTT
CAWSTSDRLGNTIYF
>TRBV5-1|.|few|TRBJ2-7
TGCGCCAGCAGCACAACGGCCAGAAAAGGCTACGAGCAGTACTTC
CASSTTARKGYEQYF
>TRBV29-1|.|large|TRBJ1-4
TGCAGCGTTGAGGGCTTAAGAGGGAATGAAAAACTGTTTTTT
CSVEGLRGNEKLFF
>TRBV19|.|medium-sized|TRBJ1-2
TGTGCCAGTAGTTCCTCGCGGGGCTACACCTTC
CASSSSRGYTF
>TRBV29-1|.|medium-sized|TRBJ1-2
TGCAGCGTTGAAGATCAGAAAGGTTGGTTGAGGGGGACCTCAGCTAACTATGGCTACACCTTC
CSVEDQKGWLRGTSANYGYTF
>TRBV10-2|TRBD1|.|TRBJ1-2
TGCGCCAGCAGGGACAGGGCTTCCTATGGCTACACCTTC
CASRDRASYGYTF
>TRBV6-5|.|.|TRBJ1-2
TGTGCCAGCAGTTCCGACAGGCCAAATGGCTACACCTTC
CASSSDRPNGYTF
>TRBV6-5|TRBD1|large|TRBJ2-7
TGTGCCAGCACTATACAAGGGGGCAACGAGCAGTACTTC
CASTIQGGNEQYF
>TRBV6-5|TRBD1|medium-sized|TRBJ1-6
TGTGCCAGCAGTTACGGGACAGGGGTTAATTCACCCCTCCACTTT
CASSYGTGVNSPLHF
>TRBV6-5|.|.|TRBJ1-2
TGCGCCAGCAGTGAGTCTTCCCAGGCTACTAACTATGGCTACACCTTC
CASSESSQATNYGYTF
>TRBV5-1|.|.|TRBJ2-5
TGCGCCAGCAGCTTGAGAGAGACCCAGTACTTC
CASSLRETQYF
>TRBV6-1|TRBD1|medium-sized|TRBJ1-4
TGTGCCAGCAGGGGGACAGTAAGAATCCTTGCTAATGAAAAACTGTTTTTT
CASRGTVRILANEKLFF
>TRBV27|.|medium-sized|TRBJ2-5
TGTGCCAGCAGTCAGGACACCCACCCGGGCCAAGAGACCCAGTACTTC
CASSQDTHPGQETQYF
>TRBV27|TRBD1|few|TRBJ1-3
TGTGCCAGCAGTTTCCAGGGGGCCGCCGGAAACACCATATATTTT
CASSFQGAAGNTIYF
>TRBV14|.|.|TRBJ1-2
TGTGCCAGCAGCCAAACGACAGCCTTCTTTGGTAACTATGGCTACACCTTC
CASSQTTAFFGNYGYTF
>TRBV10-3|.|few|TRBJ1-2
TGTGCCATCAGTGAGTCCCCCACCTATGGCTACACCTTC
CAISESPTYGYTF
>TRBV30|.|.|TRBJ1-1
TGTGCCTGGCGGGTAGATGGGGCTGAAGCTTTCTTT
CAWRVDGAEAFF
>TRBV6-5|TRBD1|.|TRBJ2-3
TGTGCCAGCAGTTACGAGGGGGCGGCAGATACGCAGTATTTT
CASSYEGAADTQYF
>TRBV12-3/TRBV12-4|.|large|TRBJ2-1
TGTGCCAGCAGCACCCGGGCTAGCGCGTCCTCCTACAATGAGCAGTTCTTC
CASSTRASASSYNEQFF
>TRBV6-5|.|medium-sized|TRBJ2-5
TGTGCCAGCAGTTACGTCCTCACCGAGACCCAGTACTTC
CASSYVLTETQYF
>TRBV10-3|TRBD1|.|TRBJ2-7
TGTGCCACCGCCGGTGATACAGGGGACTACGAGCAGTACTTC
CATAGDTGDYEQYF
>TRBV15|.|.|TRBJ2-3
TGTGCCACCAGCGGACCCCCTGATGATACGCAGTATTTT
CATSGPPDDTQYF
>TRBV27|.|hyperexpanded|TRBJ1-1
TGTGCCAGCAGTTTAGAACAGCACACTGAAGCTTTCTTT
CASSLEQHTEAFF
>TRBV14|.|.|TRBJ2-1
TGTGCCAGCAGCCAAGTTGGGGGGTCCAATGAGCAGTTCTTC
CASSQVGGSNEQFF
>TRBV30|TRBD1|.|TRBJ1-6
TGTGCCTGTAAAACACAGGGGGGGGCCTATAATTCACCCCTCCACTTT
CACKTQGGAYNSPLHF
>TRBV14|TRBD1|.|TRBJ2-7
TGTGCCAGCAGCCTGCTTCCCTGGGGACAGATCTACGAGCAGTACTTC
CASSLLPWGQIYEQYF
>TRBV15|TRBD1|few|TRBJ2-1
TGTGCCACGTACAGACAGGGTCCCTACTACAATGAGCAGTTCTTC
CATYRQGPYYNEQFF
>TRBV19|TRBD1|medium-sized|TRBJ2-7
TGTGCCAGTAGTCCCCGGACAGGGCTAGTCCCCTACGAGCAGTACTTC
CASSPRTGLVPYEQYF
>TRBV19|.|large|TRBJ2-3
TGTGCCAGTAGTAGGCCCTCGAGGTCCACAGATACGCAGTATTTT
CASSRPSRSTDTQYF
>TRBV18|.|few|TRBJ2-7
TGTGCCAGCTCTTACAGGGTAGGGGTTTCCTACGAGCAGTACTTC
CASSYRVGVSYEQYF
>TRBV29-1|.|medium-sized|TRBJ1-4
TGCAGCGTTGAAACGCAGGGTAATGAAAAACTGTTTTTT
CSVETQGNEKLFF
>TRBV28|.|few|TRBJ2-5
TGTGCCAGCAGTTTGCGGCCCCCAGGGACCCAGTACTTC
CASSLRPPGTQYF
>TRBV12-3/TRBV12-4|.|few|TRBJ1-4
TGTGCCAGCAGTTTAAGACTGGATCCTAATGAAAAACTGTTTTTT
CASSLRLDPNEKLFF
>TRBV6-5|TRBD1|medium-sized|TRBJ1-3
TGTGCCAGCAGCGCAGGGGGAGGAAACACCATATATTTT
CASSAGGGNTIYF
>TRBV12-3/TRBV12-4|TRBD2|medium-sized|TRBJ2-1
TGTGCCAGCAGTTACGGCGGGGGGTTCTACAATGAGCAGTTCTTC
CASSYGGGFYNEQFF
>TRBV7-2|.|.|TRBJ2-5
TGTGCCAGCAGCATAGGAGACCCGCAGGGTGAGACCCAGTACTTC
CASSIGDPQGETQYF
>TRBV6-5|.|medium-sized|TRBJ2-3
TGTGCCAGCAGTGAGTCTAGCACAGATACGCAGTATTTT
CASSESSTDTQYF
>TRBV7-6|.|.|TRBJ1-1
TGTGCCAGCAGCTTGACAGGGAACACTGAAGCTTTCTTT
CASSLTGNTEAFF
>TRBV18|.|few|TRBJ1-4
TGTGCCAGCTCACCAACGAGTGGGGAAAAACTGTTTTTT
CASSPTSGEKLFF
>TRBV7-9|.|few|TRBJ1-2
TGTGCCAGCAGCCCGGTCAGGGAGAGGTATGGCTACACCTTC
CASSPVRERYGYTF
>TRBV12-5|.|.|TRBJ1-1
TGTGCTAGTGCCCTGGATGGGAACACTGAAGCTTTCTTT
CASALDGNTEAFF
>TRBV27|.|medium-sized|TRBJ2-1
TGTGCCAGCAGTTTTGCCTTGGGACCGCTTTCCTACAATGAGCAGTTCTTC
CASSFALGPLSYNEQFF
>TRBV5-5|TRBD1|hyperexpanded|TRBJ2-5
TGTGCCAGCAGCTCCCGGGACAGGGGCCAAGAGACCCAGTACTTC
CASSSRDRGQETQYF
>TRBV7-6|.|few|TRBJ2-1
TGTGCCAGCAGCTTATTTGCGGGGCGCGGGGCCTACAATGAGCAGTTCTTC
CASSLFAGRGAYNEQFF
>TRBV20-1|.|.|TRBJ1-2
TGCAGTGCTAGTAAAACAACAGGCTACACCTTC
CSASKTTGYTF
>TRBV19|.|large|TRBJ2-7
TGTGCCAGTAGTCCTCTCGGGACGGGGCTCTACGAGCAGTACTTC
CASSPLGTGLYEQYF
>TRBV6-6|.|.|TRBJ2-6
TGTGCCAGCTCGGGGGCCAACGTCCTGACTTTC
CASSGANVLTF